This TCR beta chain is from a study of T cells after yellow fever vaccination. TCRdb re-analysed the 5' RACE reads in MiXCR, keeping a single row per CDR3 protein. The sample comprises about 42,000 distinct CDR3 sequences, 5.5% to 8% of which are singletons, and about 10% rests with the top ten. This CDR3 region has 12 residues. Looked up from germline, CDR1 is SGHTA and CDR2 is FQGNSA. Deletions cut 6 bases from V and 6 bases from J, with 12 bases between. Ten or more counts support this clonotype. V usage is TRBV7-2 and J usage is TRBJ2-7; TRBD1 might be the D (5 bases). This receptor was taken from a man in his thirties or forties who received the YFV17D yellow fever vaccine. Specimen: PBMCs, either bulk or a sorted T-cell subset (CD4+, CD8+, memory, or dextramer-sorted; not recorded which), collected 45 days after the yellow fever booster vaccination. The CDR3, as DNA: TGTGCCAGCAGACAAACAGGCCTCGAGCAGTACTTC. It encodes CASRQTGLEQYF.